The source of this T cell receptor (beta chain) is a study of T cell repertoires in cytomegalovirus infection. Each CDR3 protein is one row after TCRdb ran MiXCR on the reads. This table has 150,000 to 200,000 distinct CDR3 sequences, roughly 17% appearing once. The V end lost 2 bases, the J end lost 7 bases, and 12 bases lay between the germline ends. Germline CDR1 SGHVS, CDR2 FNYEAQ. The CDR3 is 13 amino acids. The chain joins TRBV7-6 to TRBJ2-7, with D perhaps matching TRBD2 (5 bases). Specimen: CD8+ T cells from PBMCs. The sequence derives from a human donor in good health (CMV status not recorded). Some clones in this sample may be carry-over from other donors' samples. CDR3 DNA: TGTGCCAGCAGCTTACGGGAAAGTGGGGAGCAGTACTTC. It codes for CASSLRESGEQYF.